This record concerns one TCR beta chain sequence. Its matching antigen is unknown. Here immunoSEQ multiplex PCR was the method, and the copy in TCRdb shows in-frame clones only, minus some. The table records 950,000 to 1,200,000 clones, 70% to 85% of them present only once. This sample stems from a study of shared clonotypes between healthy human individuals. Germline CDR1 is LGHNA and CDR2 is YSLEER. This CDR3 is 16 amino acids long. The ends lost 1 base at V and 5 bases at J; junction bases unmatched: 4. Regarding the study as a whole: Memory subsets had estimated richness that was generally smaller than that of naive subsets.

V gene TRBV4-3 combines with J gene TRBJ2-7, with 14 bases lining up with TRBD2. Sequencing was done on a sample of memory CD4+ T cells from PBMCs. As to subset: CD45RA-negative fraction. The clonotype comes from a young man in good health. Some clones in this sample may be carry-over from other donors' samples. CDR3 loop: CASSQAPGLAGDEQYF. As DNA, the CDR3 is TGCGCCAGCAGCCAAGCACCGGGACTAGCGGGAGACGAGCAGTACTTC.